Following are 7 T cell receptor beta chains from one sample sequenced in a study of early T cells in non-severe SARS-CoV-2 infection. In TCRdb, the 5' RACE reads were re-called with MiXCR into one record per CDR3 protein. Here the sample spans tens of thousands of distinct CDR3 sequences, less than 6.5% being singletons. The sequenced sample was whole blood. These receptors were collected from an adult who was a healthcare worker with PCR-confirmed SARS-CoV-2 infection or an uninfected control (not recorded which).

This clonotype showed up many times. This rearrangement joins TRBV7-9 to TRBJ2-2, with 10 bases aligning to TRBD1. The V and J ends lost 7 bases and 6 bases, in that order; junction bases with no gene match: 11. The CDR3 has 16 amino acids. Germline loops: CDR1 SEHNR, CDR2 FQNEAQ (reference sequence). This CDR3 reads CASTSGTGEDSGELFF. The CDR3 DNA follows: TGTGCCAGCACCTCCGGGACAGGGGAGGATTCCGGGGAGCTGTTTTTT. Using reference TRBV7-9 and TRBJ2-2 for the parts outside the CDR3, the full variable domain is DTGVSQNPRHKITKRGQNVTFRCDPISEHNRLYWYRQTLGQGPEFLTYFQNEAQLEKSRLLSDRFSAERPKGSFSTLEIQRTEQGDSAMYLCASTSGTGEDSGELFFGEGSRLTVL.

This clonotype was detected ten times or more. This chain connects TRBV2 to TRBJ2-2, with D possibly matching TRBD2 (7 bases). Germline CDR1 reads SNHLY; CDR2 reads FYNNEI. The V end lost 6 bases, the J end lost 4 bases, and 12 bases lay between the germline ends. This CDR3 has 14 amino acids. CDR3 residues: CASSGGPATGELFF. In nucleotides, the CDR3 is TGTGCCAGCAGCGGGGGGCCAGCCACCGGGGAGCTGTTTTTT.

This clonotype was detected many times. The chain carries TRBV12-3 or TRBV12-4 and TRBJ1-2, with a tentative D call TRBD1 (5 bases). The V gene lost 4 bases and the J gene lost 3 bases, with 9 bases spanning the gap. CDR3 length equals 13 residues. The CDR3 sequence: CASSSSGYYGYTF. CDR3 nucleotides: TGTGCCAGCAGTTCCTCAGGGTACTATGGCTACACCTTC.

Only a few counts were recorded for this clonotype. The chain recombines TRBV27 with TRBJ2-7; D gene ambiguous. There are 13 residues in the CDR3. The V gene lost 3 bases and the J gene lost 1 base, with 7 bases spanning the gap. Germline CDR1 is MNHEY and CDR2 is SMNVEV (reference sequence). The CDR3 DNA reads TGTGCCAGCAGTTTGACACCTTCCTACGAGCAGTACTTC. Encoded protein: CASSLTPSYEQYF.

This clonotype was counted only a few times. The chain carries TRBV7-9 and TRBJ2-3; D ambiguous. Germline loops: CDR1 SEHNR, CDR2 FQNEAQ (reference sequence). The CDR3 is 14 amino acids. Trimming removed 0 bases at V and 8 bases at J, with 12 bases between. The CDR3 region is CASSLAPPDPTQYF. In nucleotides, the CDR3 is TGTGCCAGCAGCTTAGCCCCCCCGGACCCTACGCAGTATTTT.

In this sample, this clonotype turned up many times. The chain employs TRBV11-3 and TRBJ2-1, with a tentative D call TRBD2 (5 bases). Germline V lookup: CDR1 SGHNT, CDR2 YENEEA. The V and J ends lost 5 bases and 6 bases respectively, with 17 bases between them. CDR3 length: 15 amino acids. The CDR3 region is CASSTYGEHANEQFF. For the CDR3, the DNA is TGTGCCAGCAGCACATACGGGGAGCATGCCAATGAGCAGTTCTTC. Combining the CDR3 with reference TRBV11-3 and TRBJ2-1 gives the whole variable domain EAGVVQSPRYKIIEKKQPVAFWCNPISGHNTLYWYLQNLGQGPELLIRYENEEAVDDSQLPKDRFSAERLKGVDSTLKIQPAELGDSAVYLCASSTYGEHANEQFFGPGTRLTVL.

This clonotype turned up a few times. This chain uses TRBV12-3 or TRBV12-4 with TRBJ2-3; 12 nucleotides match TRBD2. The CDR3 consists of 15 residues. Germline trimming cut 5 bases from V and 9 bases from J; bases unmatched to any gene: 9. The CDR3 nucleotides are TGTGCCAGCAGTCGCACCAGACTAGCGGGAGACACGCAGTATTTT. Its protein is CASSRTRLAGDTQYF.